Sequencing of this TCR beta chain was carried out in a study of beta chain features in type 1 diabetes. The trim removed 9 bases at V and 3 bases at J, leaving 4 bases unmatched. The CDR3 is 12 amino acids. Per germline, CDR1 MDHEN and CDR2 SYDVKM. Sorting that relied on CD45RO/CCR7/CD25/CD127/CD95/CD27 yielded CD4+ naive, central memory, regulatory and stem cell-like memory cells. A few counts support this clone. Its antigen is unknown. General study results and limits: Type 1 diabetes patients showed a moderate but significant shortening of TCRB CDR3s in all four CD4+ subsets.

The isolated RNA, all of it, was reverse transcribed, so expressed TCRB transcripts were what got sequenced. For naive, central memory and regulatory T cell samples, reads averaged about 3.7 million. Profiled with immunoSEQ multiplex PCR; TCRdb holds only in-frame clones, not every one. This table holds about 900,000 clones, 15% to 20% found once. The V and J genes are TRBV28 and TRBJ2-7; 8 nucleotides line up with TRBD1. The receptor was isolated from a young woman in good health. The sequenced sample consisted of naive CD4+ T cells from blood. The chain's CDR3 is CASRTGYYEQYF. For the CDR3, the DNA is TGTGCCAGTAGGACAGGGTACTACGAGCAGTACTTC.